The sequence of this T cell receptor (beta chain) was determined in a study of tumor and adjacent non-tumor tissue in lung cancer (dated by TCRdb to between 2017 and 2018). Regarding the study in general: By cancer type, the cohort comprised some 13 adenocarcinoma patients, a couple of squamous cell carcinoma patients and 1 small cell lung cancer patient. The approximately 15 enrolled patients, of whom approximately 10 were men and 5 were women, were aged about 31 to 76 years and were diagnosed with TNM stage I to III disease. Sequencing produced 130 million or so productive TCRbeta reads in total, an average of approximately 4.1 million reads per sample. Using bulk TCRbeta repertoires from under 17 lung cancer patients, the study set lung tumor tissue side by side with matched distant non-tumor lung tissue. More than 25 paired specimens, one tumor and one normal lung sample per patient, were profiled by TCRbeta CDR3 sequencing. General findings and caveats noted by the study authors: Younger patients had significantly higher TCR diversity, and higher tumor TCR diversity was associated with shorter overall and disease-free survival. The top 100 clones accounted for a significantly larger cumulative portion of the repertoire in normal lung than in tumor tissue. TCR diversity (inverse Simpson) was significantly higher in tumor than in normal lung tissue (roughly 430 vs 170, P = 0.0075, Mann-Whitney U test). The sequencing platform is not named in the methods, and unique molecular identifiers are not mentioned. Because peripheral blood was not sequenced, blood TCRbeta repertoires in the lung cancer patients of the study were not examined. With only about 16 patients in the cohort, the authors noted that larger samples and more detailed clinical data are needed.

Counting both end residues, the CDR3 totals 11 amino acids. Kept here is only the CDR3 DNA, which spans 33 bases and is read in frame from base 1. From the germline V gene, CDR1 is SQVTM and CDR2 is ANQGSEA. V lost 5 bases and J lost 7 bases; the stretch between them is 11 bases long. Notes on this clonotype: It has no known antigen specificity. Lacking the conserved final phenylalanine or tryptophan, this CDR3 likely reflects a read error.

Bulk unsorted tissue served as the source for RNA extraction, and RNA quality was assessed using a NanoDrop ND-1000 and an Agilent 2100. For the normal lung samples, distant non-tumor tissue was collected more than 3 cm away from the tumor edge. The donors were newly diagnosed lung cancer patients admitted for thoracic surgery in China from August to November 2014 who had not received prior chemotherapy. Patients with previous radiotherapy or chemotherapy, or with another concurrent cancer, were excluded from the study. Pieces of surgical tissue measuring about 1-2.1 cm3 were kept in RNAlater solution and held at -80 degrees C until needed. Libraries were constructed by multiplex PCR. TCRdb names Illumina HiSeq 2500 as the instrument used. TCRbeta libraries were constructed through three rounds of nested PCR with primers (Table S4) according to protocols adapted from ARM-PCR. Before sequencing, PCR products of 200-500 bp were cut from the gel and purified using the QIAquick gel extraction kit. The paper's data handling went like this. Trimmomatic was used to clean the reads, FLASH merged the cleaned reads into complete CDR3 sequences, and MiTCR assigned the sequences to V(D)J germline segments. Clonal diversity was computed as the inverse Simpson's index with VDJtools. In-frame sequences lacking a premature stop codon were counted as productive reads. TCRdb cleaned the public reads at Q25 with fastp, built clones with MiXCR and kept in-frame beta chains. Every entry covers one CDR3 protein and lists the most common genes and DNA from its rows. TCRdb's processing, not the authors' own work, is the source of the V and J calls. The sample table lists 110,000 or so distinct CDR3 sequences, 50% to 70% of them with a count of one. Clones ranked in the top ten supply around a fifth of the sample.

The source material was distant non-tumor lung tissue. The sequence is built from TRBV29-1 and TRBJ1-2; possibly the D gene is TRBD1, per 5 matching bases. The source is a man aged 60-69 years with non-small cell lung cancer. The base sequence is TGCAGCGTTAGCCAGGGTTCTGGCTACACCTTA. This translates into CSVSQGSGYTL.